These 3 T cell receptor beta chains came from one sample sequenced in a study of blood T cell repertoires in COVID-19 (TCRdb year 2020). The method behind the library was the immunoSEQ multiplex PCR assay. TCRdb limited this immuneACCESS table to in-frame rearrangements with V and J called. A share of clones is missing; checked studies link under half to unresolved V genes, and the rest is unexplained. This sample comprises more than 250,000 clones, 85% of them detected only once. Of the sample, 5.1% falls within the top ten clones. Sequencing was carried out using peripheral blood. The receptors were sampled from a man aged 50 or older with active or convalescent COVID-19.

In its sample, this clone was seen a few times. The V and J genes are TRBV9 and TRBJ2-7; weak D call: TRBD2 (5 bases). Germline V gives CDR1 SGDLS, CDR2 YYNGEE. Trimming cost V 4 bases and J 0 bases, with 8 bases left between them. CDR3 size: 13 residues. The CDR3 loop reads CASSTRDSYEQYF. The DNA for the CDR3 is TGTGCCAGCAGCACTCGGGACTCCTACGAGCAGTACTTC.

This clone showed up just a few times. V is TRBV5-6 and J is TRBJ2-7; 11 bases are shared with TRBD1. CDR1 is SGHDT and CDR2 is YYEEEE in the germline V gene. V dropped 4 bases and J dropped 4; count of bases not matched to a gene: 4. The CDR3 length is 14 residues. CDR3 nucleotides: TGTGCCAGCAGCCCGGACAGGGGGCTTTACGAGCAGTACTTC. It specifies CASSPDRGLYEQYF.

The rearrangement joins TRBV2 to TRBJ2-1; the match to TRBD2 covers 9 bases. Per germline, CDR1 SNHLY and CDR2 FYNNEI. V shed 7 bases and J 5 bases; nucleotides not matched to a gene: 9. CDR3 size: 15 residues. CDR3 nucleotide sequence: TGTGCCAGCACCTGGCGGGGGGGAGTCGACAATGAGCAGTTCTTC. This codes for CASTWRGGVDNEQFF.